Below, 32 T cell receptor beta chains from the same sample are listed, as sequenced in a study of molecular identifiers for immune sequencing clone quantification. A single record per CDR3 protein comes from TCRdb applying MiXCR to the PCR reads. The sample contains 490,000 or so distinct CDR3 sequences, around 23% of which appear only once. Source material: naive CD8+ T cells from blood, with Jurkat cell RNA spiked in. The subset here: FACS-sorted CD8+CD4-CCR7+CD45RA+ naive T cells. Source of these receptors: a human donor in good health. Some libraries in this study had Jurkat cell RNA spiked in.

In this sample, this clonotype turned up a few times. The chain couples TRBV4-2 to TRBJ2-2; no definite D call. The CDR3 covers 15 residues. CDR1 is LGHNA, CDR2 YNFKEQ, per germline. V was cut by 0 bases and J by 3 bases, with 8 bases left in between. The CDR3, as DNA: TGTGCCAGCAGCCAAGATAAGGCCTACACCGGGGAGCTGTTTTTT. Protein: CASSQDKAYTGELFF.

In this sample, this clonotype turned up many times. This rearrangement joins TRBV5-1 to TRBJ2-1; D gene uncertain. The germline gives CDR1 SGHRS, CDR2 YFSETQ. The V gene lost 4 bases and the J gene lost 8 bases, with 13 bases spanning the gap. The CDR3 length is 13 residues. CDR3 protein: CASSPDGSYEQFF. DNA of the CDR3: TGCGCCAGCAGCCCCGATGGAAGCTATGAGCAGTTCTTC. The entire variable domain, with the rest obtained from reference TRBV5-1 and TRBJ2-1, is as follows: KAGVTQTPRYLIKTRGQQVTLSCSPISGHRSVSWYQQTPGQGLQFLFEYFSETQRNKGNFPGRFSGRQFSNSRSEMNVSTLELGDSALYLCASSPDGSYEQFFGPGTRLTVL.

This clonotype was counted between two and nine times. The chain employs TRBV13 and TRBJ2-5, with D perhaps TRBD2 (6 bases). V gave up 5 bases and J gave up 2 bases, with 21 bases separating them. This CDR3 is built from 17 residues. Germline V gene lookup returns CDR1 PRHDT and CDR2 FYEKMQ (reference sequence). CDR3 residues: CASSTQSGLRNQETQYF. The CDR3 DNA sequence: TGTGCCAGCAGCACCCAATCGGGACTGCGGAATCAAGAGACCCAGTACTTC.

On this clonotype: Being one base from a much bigger clone, this may be a read error. The gene calls are TRBV19 and TRBJ1-5; possibly TRBD1 for D (5 bases). V gave up 5 bases and J gave up 5 bases, with 19 bases separating them. Germline CDR1 LNHDA, CDR2 SQIVND (reference sequence). The CDR3 has 16 amino acids. The CDR3 DNA reads TGTGCCAGTAGTCCCCTCGGGGGAAGAGGAGATCAGCCCCAGCATTTT. Translated, it gives CASSPLGGRGDQPQHF.

In this sample, this clonotype turned up a few times. The chain couples TRBV19 to TRBJ1-2; D might be TRBD1 (6 bases). V gave up 10 bases and J gave up 6 bases, with 21 bases separating them. Germline V gene data show CDR1 as LNHDA and CDR2 as SQIVND (reference sequence). This CDR3 has 14 residues. The CDR3 loop reads CATTDRLKGDGYTF. The CDR3 DNA reads as TGTGCCACAACGGACAGACTTAAAGGTGATGGCTACACCTTC.

This clonotype was seen more than once but under ten times. The CDR3 sequence: CASSSSGFLSYEQYF. The CDR3, as DNA: TGTGCCAGCAGTTCGAGCGGGTTCCTCTCCTACGAGCAGTACTTC. The rearrangement uses TRBV7-3 and TRBJ2-7; possibly TRBD2 for D (6 bases). The V gene lost 6 bases and the J gene lost 0 bases, with 15 bases spanning the gap. The CDR3 has 15 amino acids. CDR1 is SGHTA, CDR2 FQGTGA, per germline.

As regards this clonotype: A much larger clone sits a single nucleotide away, making a read error possible. The chain recombines TRBV7-2 with TRBJ2-7; D remains unclear. CDR3 size: 17 residues. Germline V lookup: CDR1 SGHTA, CDR2 FQGNSA. Trimming cost V 1 base and J 0 bases, with 16 bases left between them. CDR3 sequence reads: CTSSLGPPSKSSYEQYF. CDR3 nucleotide sequence: TGTACCAGCAGCTTAGGCCCCCCAAGCAAGAGCTCCTACGAGCAGTACTTC. Full variable domain (missing parts from reference TRBV7-2 and TRBJ2-7): GAGVSQSPSNKVTEKGKDVELRCDPISGHTALYWYRQSLGQGLEFLIYFQGNSAPDKSGLPSDRFSAERTGGSVSTLTIQRTQQEDSAVYLCTSSLGPPSKSSYEQYFGPGTRLTVT.

This clonotype was counted many times. V usage is TRBV7-9 and J usage is TRBJ2-7; 9 positions match TRBD1. The CDR3 is made up of 13 amino acids. CDR1 is SEHNR and CDR2 is FQNEAQ in the germline V gene (reference sequence). Trimming removed 4 bases from V and 6 bases from J; junction bases left unmatched: 4. CDR3 in amino acids: CASSSPDRGEQYF. The CDR3 DNA reads as TGTGCCAGCAGCTCTCCGGACAGGGGCGAGCAGTACTTC.

This clonotype was observed at least ten times. The chain combines TRBV20-1 with TRBJ2-7; TRBD2 might be the D (6 bases). CDR1 is DFQATT and CDR2 is SNEGSKA in the germline V gene (reference sequence). This CDR3 has 13 residues. The V end was cut by 5 bases, the J end by 0 bases, with 11 bases between. The CDR3 is CSAPGGVSYEQYF. DNA for the CDR3: TGCAGTGCTCCCGGGGGAGTCTCCTACGAGCAGTACTTC.

This clonotype showed up many times. The CDR3 nucleotides read TGTGCCAGCAATCCGGGGGCCAGAGTGACTAGTCAGTATTTT. Translated, it gives CASNPGARVTSQYF. The genes are TRBV27 and TRBJ2-3; D could derive from TRBD1 or TRBD2 (6 bases each). With 7 bases removed from V and 12 bases from J, the gap between germline ends came to 23 bases. The germline V gene encodes CDR1 MNHEY and CDR2 SMNVEV (reference sequence). The CDR3 sequence is 14 residues long.

The chain has TRBV12-3 or TRBV12-4 and TRBJ2-7; 9 bases line up with TRBD2. Unmatched junction bases numbered 10, after V lost 5 bases and J lost 8 bases. The CDR3 length is 14 residues. The DNA of the CDR3 is TGTGCCAGCAGTCTAAGCGGGGGGAGGCTGAAGCAGTACTTC. Encoded protein: CASSLSGGRLKQYF.

Turning to this clonotype: A read error is possible here, since a much larger clone lies one base away. The chain links TRBV3-1 to TRBJ2-7, with TRBD1 matching 7 bases. This CDR3 region has 14 residues. CDR1 is LGHDT and CDR2 is YNNKEL in the germline V gene (reference sequence). The CDR3 nucleotides are TGTGCCAGCAGCCCGACCGGACAGGTCCACGAGCAGTCCTTC. Protein product: CASSPTGQVHEQSF.

This clonotype appeared many times. This sequence joins TRBV5-5 and TRBJ2-7; D remains ambiguous. CDR3 size: 12 residues. Germline loops: CDR1 SGHKS, CDR2 YYEKEE (reference sequence). The germline V and J ends were trimmed by 4 bases and 3 bases, with 8 bases remaining between them. CDR3 sequence (DNA): TGTGCCAGCAGCCTGGGGAACTACGAGCAGTACTTC. Translated: CASSLGNYEQYF.

CDR3 loop: CSARPRGHPYNEQFF. Here the CDR3 DNA reads TGCAGTGCTAGACCCAGGGGACACCCCTACAATGAGCAGTTCTTC. J is TRBJ2-1 and V is TRBV20-1, with a weak D call TRBD1 (6 bases). The length of the CDR3 is 15 residues. Germline V gene lookup returns CDR1 DFQATT and CDR2 SNEGSKA (reference sequence). Trimming pared 2 bases from V and 2 bases from J, leaving 13 bases between.

The chain combines TRBV7-9 with TRBJ2-1; tentatively, D is TRBD1 (5 bases). This CDR3 spans 20 amino acids. Germline-derived CDR1 and CDR2 are SEHNR and FQNEAQ (reference sequence). Trimming cost V 6 bases and J 3 bases, with 30 bases left between them. This CDR3 reads CASSYKGSSGQLPHYNEQFF. For the CDR3, the DNA is TGTGCCAGCAGTTATAAGGGGTCGTCCGGGCAGCTCCCCCACTACAATGAGCAGTTCTTC.

This clonotype was recorded at least ten times. This chain uses TRBV29-1 with TRBJ2-7; a possible D gene is TRBD1 (5 bases). V was clipped by 1 base and J by 0 bases, with 13 bases between them. The length of the CDR3 is 15 residues. Germline values: CDR1 SQVTM, CDR2 ANQGSEA. The CDR3: CSVEGQSDSSYEQYF. CDR3 bases: TGCAGCGTTGAAGGTCAATCTGACAGCTCCTACGAGCAGTACTTC.

This clonotype was counted many times. The CDR3, as DNA: TGTGCCAGCAGTATAGGGCGAGCTAACCTAGCCAAAAACATTCAGTACTTC. Its protein is CASSIGRANLAKNIQYF. The chain employs TRBV6-1 and TRBJ2-4; D not resolved. Trimming removed 5 bases from V and 0 bases from J, with 17 bases in between. The CDR3 consists of 17 residues. The germline CDR1 and CDR2 sequences are MNHNS and SASEGT.

The sample holds many counts of this clonotype. This rearrangement joins TRBV5-1 to TRBJ2-7; D gene ambiguous. The CDR3 totals 12 residues. Trimming removed 4 bases from V and 3 bases from J, with 8 bases in between. The germline V gene encodes CDR1 SGHRS and CDR2 YFSETQ. Here the CDR3 reads CASSEYSYEQYF. CDR3 nucleotides: TGCGCCAGCAGCGAATACAGCTACGAGCAGTACTTC.

V gene TRBV5-6 combines with J gene TRBJ2-2, with D maybe TRBD1 (5 bases). The CDR3 runs 15 residues. Trimming stripped 4 bases from V and 3 bases from J, with 13 bases between. Germline V lookup: CDR1 SGHDT, CDR2 YYEEEE. The CDR3 reads CASSRGRDHTGELFF. The CDR3 region has the DNA TGTGCCAGCAGCCGAGGCAGGGATCACACCGGGGAGCTGTTTTTT.

As to this clonotype: A much larger clone differs from this one at a single base, so this may be a read error. The V and J genes are TRBV4-1 and TRBJ1-5; 9 bases agree with TRBD1. CDR1 is MGHRA, CDR2 YSYEKL, per germline. There are 14 residues in the CDR3. The CDR3 coding sequence is TGCGCCAGCAGCCAGGGACAGGGCGGTTGGCCCCGGCATTTT. Protein sequence: CASSQGQGGWPRHF.

This clonotype came up a few times. The chain links TRBV6-2 or TRBV6-3 to TRBJ2-3; D tentatively reads TRBD1 or TRBD2 (6 bases each). V dropped 5 bases and J dropped 8 bases, with 20 bases sitting between them. Germline CDR1 MNHEY, CDR2 SVGEGT. The CDR3 is made up of 15 amino acids. The CDR3 coding sequence is TGTGCCAGCAGTCCCCTTGAGGGGGGAGGAGGTACGCAGTATTTT. Translating gives CASSPLEGGGGTQYF.

The genes are TRBV20-1 and TRBJ2-1, with D maybe TRBD2 (6 bases). Germline V gene data show CDR1 as DFQATT and CDR2 as SNEGSKA (reference sequence). The CDR3 has 18 residues. Trimming removed 0 bases at V and 2 bases at J, with 20 bases between. CDR3 region: CSARETGTPTLPYNEQFF. CDR3 sequence (DNA): TGCAGTGCTAGAGAGACCGGGACTCCGACCCTTCCCTACAATGAGCAGTTCTTC.

This clonotype occurred many times. V gene TRBV12-3 or TRBV12-4 combines with J gene TRBJ1-1; D is uncertain. This CDR3 has 13 amino acids. Trimming took off 5 bases at V and 3 bases at J, with 10 bases between the two ends. Written as DNA, the CDR3 is TGTGCCAGCAGTCCCCTGAGGTACACTGAAGCTTTCTTT. Translated: CASSPLRYTEAFF.

A few counts support this clonotype. The gene calls are TRBV2 and TRBJ2-1; tentatively, D is TRBD2 (6 bases). This CDR3 comprises 15 residues. With 4 bases removed from V and 7 bases from J, the gap between germline ends came to 17 bases. Germline CDR1 SNHLY, CDR2 FYNNEI. The CDR3 DNA reads TGTGCCAGCAGTGGGGCGGCTAGCGTTATTAATGAGCAGTTCTTC. As protein: CASSGAASVINEQFF.

As to this clonotype: A much larger clone differs by one base, so this may be a read error. CDR3 in amino acids: CASRNSGQGNQPQHF. CDR3 DNA: TGTGCCAGCAGGAACTCGGGACAGGGTAATCAGCCCCAGCATTTT. The rearrangement links TRBV13 to TRBJ1-5; 9 bases align to TRBD1. Germline trimming cut 6 bases from V and 4 bases from J; bases unmatched to any gene: 7. Germline CDR1 and CDR2: PRHDT and FYEKMQ (reference sequence). The CDR3 has 15 amino acids.

About this clonotype itself: Being one base from a much bigger clone, this may be a read error. The CDR3 nucleotides read TGTGCCACCAGTGAAGCAGGGAGCAATCAGCCCCAGCATTTT. Translated, it gives CATSEAGSNQPQHF. The J gene is TRBJ1-5, the V gene TRBV24-1, with D perhaps TRBD1 (5 bases). CDR1 and CDR2 (germline): KGHDR, SFDVKD. The CDR3 contains 14 residues. Trimming removed 4 bases from V and 1 base from J, with 7 bases in between.

A note on this clonotype: A read error may explain this, as a much larger clone is one base away. The chain carries TRBV23-1 and TRBJ2-1, with D perhaps TRBD1 (6 bases). TRBV23-1 is an ORF for which the function is uncertain. V shed 0 bases and J shed 7 bases, with 13 bases lying between them. This CDR3 spans 15 amino acids. In DNA, the CDR3 is TGCGCCAGCAGTCAATCGGGCTGGGGGCTAAATGAGCAGTTCTTC. Protein product: CASSQSGWGLNEQFF.

This clonotype was recorded at least ten times. The chain joins TRBV5-1 to TRBJ2-3; D is unclear. Germline V lookup: CDR1 SGHRS, CDR2 YFSETQ. Trimming took off 4 bases at V and 2 bases at J, with 8 bases between the two ends. CDR3 length: 13 residues. The CDR3: CASSRTLTDTQYF. The CDR3 DNA sequence: TGCGCCAGCAGCAGAACCCTCACAGATACGCAGTATTTT.

This clonotype was counted a few times. The genes are TRBV7-3 and TRBJ1-6; 7 bases agree with TRBD1. Germline lookup yields CDR1 SGHTA and CDR2 FQGTGA. The CDR3 runs 14 residues. V gave up 3 bases and J gave up 7 bases; unmatched junction bases: 3. For the CDR3, the DNA is TGTGCCAGCAGCTTCGCAGGGGGGAATTCACCCCTCCACTTT. It yields the protein CASSFAGGNSPLHF.

This chain connects TRBV12-3 or TRBV12-4 to TRBJ2-7, with TRBD2 matching over 14 bases. The CDR3 is 18 residues long. Trimming at V came to 2 bases and at J to 4 bases, leaving 10 bases not matched to a gene. In DNA, the CDR3 is TGTGCCAGCAGTTTAAGCTGGGGGACTAGCGGGAGTGTATACGAGCAGTACTTC. The encoded protein is CASSLSWGTSGSVYEQYF.

V usage is TRBV6-2 or TRBV6-3 and J usage is TRBJ2-7; possible D gene TRBD1, 6 bases. The CDR3 length is 13 residues. Germline CDR1 is MNHEY and CDR2 is SVGEGT. Trimming removed 7 bases at V and 3 bases at J, with 13 bases between. CDR3 amino acids: CASTLGTYYEQYF. The DNA of the CDR3 is TGTGCCAGCACCCTAGGGACATACTACGAGCAGTACTTC.

In this sample, this clonotype turned up once. At one end the junction does not follow the germline gene, possibly because of a read error. V gene TRBV30 combines with J gene TRBJ2-1; 7 bases line up with TRBD2. The CDR3 covers 12 residues. Looked up from germline, CDR1 is GTSNPN and CDR2 is SVGIG (reference sequence). The CDR3 bases are TGTGCCTGGAGTGAAGGGACTAACGAGCAGATCTTC. It translates to CAWSEGTNEQIF. Drawing the rest from reference TRBV30 and TRBJ2-1, the complete variable domain is SQTIHQWPATLVQPVGSPLSLECTVEGTSNPNLYWYRQAAGRGLQLLFYSVGIGQISSEVPQNLSASRPQDRQFILSSKKLLLSDSGFYLCAWSEGTNEQIFGPGTRLTVL.